The clone carrying this T cell receptor (beta chain) occurred once. Per the original data handling: Reference gene primer amplification yielded estimated nucleated cell counts. Method: immunoSEQ multiplex PCR; TCRdb's copy keeps in-frame clones and lacks some. V, J and clone size are taken as reported in that table, and D and trimming were inferred from the DNA itself. This sample has 400,000 or so clones, with 80% to 90% found just once. The CDR3 covers 16 residues. Germline V gene sequence: CDR1 MDHEN, CDR2 SYDVKM. V lost 1 base to trimming and J lost 9 bases; unmatched junction nucleotides: 14. These data come from a study of blood T cell repertoires in COVID-19. Background on the study: Sample material is recorded as cDNA or gDNA derived from T cells, B-cell-depleted T cells, or PBMCs.

The study counted Cohort 3 donors as recovered given two negative PCRs, clearance, or symptom resolution. The sample was PBMCs or T cells enriched from blood (not recorded which). The TCR originated in a man aged 25-45 years who had recovered from COVID-19. The chain is built from TRBV28 and TRBJ2-7; TRBD2 matches 8 bases. The CDR3 DNA reads as TGTGCCAGCAGTTTATCTGGCCTAGCGGGCGGTACAGGGCAGTACTTC. Translated: CASSLSGLAGGTGQYF.